Shown below are 22 T cell receptor beta chains from a single sample sequenced in a study of blood T cells in healthy people across ages. For the second PCR, which ran for about 7 to 11 cycles, a sample-barcoded 5' primer and a J-beta primer mix were used. TCRdb recomputed calls from the 5' RACE reads with MiXCR, one row per CDR3 protein. This sample carries some 690,000 distinct CDR3 sequences, 22% of them seen once, and the ten largest clones take around a fifth. The sequenced sample consisted of blood. The receptors shown here come from a man between 65 and 79 years old in good health.

This chain uses TRBV12-3 or TRBV12-4 with TRBJ2-3; 8 bases agree with TRBD2. V trimming: 2 bases; J trimming: 0 bases; junction bases outside the gene matches: 7. The length of the CDR3 is 17 residues. The CDR3 DNA is TGTGCCAGCAGTTTACGAGGGCGGGGGGTCAGCACAGATACGCAGTATTTT. It translates to CASSLRGRGVSTDTQYF.

This rearrangement joins TRBV7-2 to TRBJ1-6; unclear D gene. Germline CDR1 and CDR2: SGHTA and FQGNSA. This CDR3 region has 14 residues. V shed 2 bases and J shed 6 bases, with 8 bases lying between them. The CDR3 DNA is TGTGCCAGCAGCTTACCTGGGTTTAATTCACCCCTCCACTTT. Amino acids: CASSLPGFNSPLHF.

The gene calls are TRBV7-2 and TRBJ2-3, with TRBD1 as a possible D gene (5 bases). Trimming took 3 bases from V and 6 from J, leaving 10 bases between them. The CDR3 loop spans 13 amino acids. Germline V lookup: CDR1 SGHTA, CDR2 FQGNSA. CDR3: CASSFRVGDTQYF. In nucleotides, the CDR3 is TGTGCCAGCAGCTTCAGGGTCGGGGATACGCAGTATTTT.

A few counts support this clonotype. The genes are TRBV14 and TRBJ1-4; weak D call: TRBD1 (5 bases). The germline V gene has CDR1 SGHDN and CDR2 FVKESK. The CDR3 is 15 residues long. V gave up 4 bases and J gave up 6 bases, with 15 bases separating them. CDR3 nucleotides: TGTGCCAGCAGCCGGGACCGGACGGCGGATGAAAAACTGTTTTTT. This sequence encodes CASSRDRTADEKLFF.

The chain recombines TRBV12-3 or TRBV12-4 with TRBJ1-4, with D maybe TRBD1 (5 bases). V was trimmed by 3 bases and J by 8 bases, leaving 13 bases between them. The CDR3 extends over 14 amino acids. This CDR3 reads CASSFRVAGEKLFF. CDR3 bases: TGTGCCAGCAGTTTCAGGGTGGCAGGGGAAAAACTGTTTTTT.

This chain connects TRBV12-3 or TRBV12-4 to TRBJ1-5, with D perhaps TRBD1 (6 bases). Trimming stripped 5 bases from V and 9 bases from J, with 17 bases between. This CDR3 is 14 amino acids long. In nucleotides, the CDR3 is TGTGCCAGCAGTCCTCAGGGGCTACGGCGGCCCCAGCATTTT. Encoded protein: CASSPQGLRRPQHF.

This clonotype was recorded a few times. V is TRBV28 and J is TRBJ2-1, with 7 bases fitting TRBD2. CDR1 is MDHEN, CDR2 SYDVKM, per germline. There are 16 residues in the CDR3. J gave up 3 bases and V 7 bases, and 12 bases lay outside the gene matches. The CDR3 DNA sequence: TGTGCCAGCACCGATCCCATGGCGGGGGACTACAATGAGCAGTTCTTC. Protein sequence: CASTDPMAGDYNEQFF.

The chain carries TRBV5-1 and TRBJ1-4; D is ambiguous. Trimming took off 3 bases at V and 0 bases at J, with 6 bases between the two ends. Per germline, CDR1 SGHRS and CDR2 YFSETQ. This CDR3 region has 14 residues. The DNA for the CDR3 is TGCGCCAGCAGCTCGGCTGCAACTAATGAAAAACTGTTTTTT. Translation: CASSSAATNEKLFF. The full variable domain, in which reference TRBV5-1 and TRBJ1-4 provide the parts outside the CDR3, is KAGVTQTPRYLIKTRGQQVTLSCSPISGHRSVSWYQQTPGQGLQFLFEYFSETQRNKGNFPGRFSGRQFSNSRSEMNVSTLELGDSALYLCASSSAATNEKLFFGSGTQLSVL.

Notes on this clonotype: One end of the junction varies from germline; a read error may be responsible. The genes are TRBV12-3 or TRBV12-4 and TRBJ2-2; 9 positions match TRBD1. This CDR3 is built from 18 residues. This CDR3 reads CASSFRVSGQGLTGELFF. As DNA, the CDR3 is TGCGCCAGCAGTTTTCGGGTTTCGGGACAGGGACTCACCGGGGAGCTGTTTTTT.

For this clonotype: At one of its ends the junction is not consistent with the germline gene, which may arise from a read error. V gene TRBV27 combines with J gene TRBJ2-5; D may correspond to TRBD1 or TRBD2 (5 bases each). The J call is doubtful: the DNA matches TRBJ2-7 better. CDR3 size: 14 residues. The germline V gene encodes CDR1 MNHEY and CDR2 SMNVEV (reference sequence). The CDR3 reads CVSSLWSRDGEQYF. The CDR3 nucleotides are TGTGTCAGCAGTTTATGGTCCAGGGACGGCGAGCAGTACTTC.

Remarks on this clonotype: A junction end diverges from the germline sequence, so it may reflect a read error. The chain joins TRBV12-3 or TRBV12-4 to TRBJ1-2; D gene unclear. The CDR3 length is 15 residues. The CDR3 DNA reads as TGTGCCAGTAGTTCTCCCCGGAGGGCTAACTATGGCTACACCTTC. Its protein product is CASSSPRRANYGYTF.

The CDR3, as DNA: TGTGCCAGCAGCCCCGGGCGGGAAGCTAACTATGGCTACACCTTC. This translates into CASSPGREANYGYTF. This chain uses TRBV12-3 or TRBV12-4 with TRBJ1-2; the D is unclear. Trimming took 6 bases from V and 0 from J, leaving 14 bases between them. This CDR3 has 15 residues.

This clonotype has just a few counts. Written as DNA, the CDR3 is TGTGCCAGCAGCCCGACACCTACAGCCCAGTACTTC. It encodes CASSPTPTAQYF. The V gene is TRBV11-2, the J gene TRBJ2-5; D gene uncertain. Germline CDR1 reads SGHAT; CDR2 reads FQNNGV. Trimming left V 5 bases short and J 9 bases short, with 13 bases between. This CDR3 is 12 amino acids long.

The chain is built from TRBV30 and TRBJ1-1; D gene ambiguous. The CDR3 runs 12 residues. The V end lost 8 bases, the J end lost 4 bases, and 14 bases lay between the germline ends. Germline V CDR1 and CDR2: GTSNPN, SVGIG (reference sequence). The CDR3 DNA is TGTGCCAGACAAGGACGGGGCACTGAAGCTTTCTTT. Translated: CARQGRGTEAFF.

V is TRBV12-3 or TRBV12-4 and J is TRBJ2-1; possibly TRBD1 or TRBD2 for D (5 bases each). The better agreement between TRBJ2-7 and the DNA end casts doubt on the J call. The CDR3 is made up of 16 amino acids. The CDR3 is CASSLGRDPSSYEQYF. The CDR3 bases are TGTGCCAGCAGTTTAGGCCGGGACCCGTCTTCCTACGAGCAGTACTTC.

This chain joins TRBV9 and TRBJ1-2; 8 bases fit TRBD1. V dropped 4 bases and J dropped 4; count of bases not matched to a gene: 6. This CDR3 is built from 14 residues. Germline CDR1 SGDLS, CDR2 YYNGEE. DNA of the CDR3: TGTGCCAGCAGCCCAACCGGACAGGGCTATGGCTACACCTTC. This sequence encodes CASSPTGQGYGYTF.

This sequence joins TRBV6-5 and TRBJ1-1, with no clear D. The CDR3 covers 14 residues. V was clipped by 0 bases and J by 3 bases, with 8 bases between them. Germline V CDR1 and CDR2: MNHEY, SVGAGI. The DNA of the CDR3 is TGTGCCAGCAGTTACTCACCTCAGGACACTGAAGCTTTCTTT. This codes for CASSYSPQDTEAFF.

This chain joins TRBV18 and TRBJ2-2; D gene ambiguous. V lost 0 bases, J lost 9 bases, and 17 bases lay in between. The CDR3 is made up of 16 amino acids. Germline-derived CDR1 and CDR2 are KGHSH and LQKENI. CDR3 bases: TGTGCCAGCTCACCACCTTTAGCCCATTCTTCCCGGGAGCTGTTTTTT. Protein product: CASSPPLAHSSRELFF.

In its sample, this clonotype was seen a few times. This chain joins TRBV3-1 and TRBJ2-5; 9 nucleotides align to TRBD1. The tail of the sequence fits TRBJ2-7 better, so the J call may be wrong. There are 14 residues in the CDR3. The germline CDR1 and CDR2 sequences are LGHDT and YNNKEL (reference sequence). Here the CDR3 DNA reads TGTGCCAGCAGCCCAGGACAGGGGTACGACGAGCAGTACTTC. It yields the protein CASSPGQGYDEQYF.

This clonotype was observed a handful of times. The rearrangement joins TRBV11-2 to TRBJ2-1; 7 nucleotides line up with TRBD2. This CDR3 has 16 residues. Germline lookup yields CDR1 SGHAT and CDR2 FQNNGV. V was pared by 3 bases and J by 2 bases, with 7 bases of the junction left unmatched. The CDR3 here is CASSLGGLGTYNEQFF. CDR3 DNA sequence: TGTGCCAGCAGCTTGGGGGGGTTGGGGACCTACAATGAGCAGTTCTTC.

The rearrangement joins TRBV12-3 or TRBV12-4 to TRBJ2-5; 9 bases agree with TRBD1. V lost 4 bases to trimming and J lost 4 bases; unmatched junction nucleotides: 7. This CDR3 comprises 15 residues. CDR3 coding DNA: TGTGCCAGCAGTTCCCACAGGGGGCCTAGAGAGACCCAGTACTTC. Its translation is CASSSHRGPRETQYF.

The V and J genes are TRBV12-3 or TRBV12-4 and TRBJ2-7; maybe TRBD2 (5 bases). The J call is doubtful: the DNA matches TRBJ2-1 better. CDR3 length: 15 residues. CDR3 DNA: TGTGCCAGCAATACTGTCACGGGGACCTACAATGAGCAGTTCTTC. Encoded protein: CASNTVTGTYNEQFF.